In this sample, the clone carrying this TCR beta chain turned up a few times. Its antigen is as yet unknown. The V gene lost 2 bases and the J gene lost 5 bases, with 9 bases spanning the gap. Per germline, CDR1 DFQATT and CDR2 SNEGSKA (reference sequence). CDR3 length: 12 amino acids. Barcoded TCR alpha and TCR beta cDNA libraries with UMIs came from 5'RACE using constant-segment primers. TCRdb redid the calling of the 5' RACE reads with MiXCR, one entry per CDR3 protein. This sample has a few hundred thousand distinct CDR3 sequences, with approximately 10% found just once. The sample belongs to a study of T-cell memory formation after mild COVID-19. Study-wide results and limits: Clones contracting day 15 to 85 were balanced CD4/CD8; later expanders leaned CD4+. That cross-reactive memory joined was suggested by some responding clones appearing in pre-infection memory.

The chain links TRBV20-1 to TRBJ1-1, with D hard to call. Sequenced: PBMCs or a T cell subset sorted from them (not recorded which). The sequence came from a man younger than 35 who had mild COVID-19 (a few samples of this study predate the infection). Cell type and time point are not known. The CDR3 DNA follows: TGCAGTGCTAGAAGGTTCGGGACTGAAGCTTTCTTT. Translating gives CSARRFGTEAFF.